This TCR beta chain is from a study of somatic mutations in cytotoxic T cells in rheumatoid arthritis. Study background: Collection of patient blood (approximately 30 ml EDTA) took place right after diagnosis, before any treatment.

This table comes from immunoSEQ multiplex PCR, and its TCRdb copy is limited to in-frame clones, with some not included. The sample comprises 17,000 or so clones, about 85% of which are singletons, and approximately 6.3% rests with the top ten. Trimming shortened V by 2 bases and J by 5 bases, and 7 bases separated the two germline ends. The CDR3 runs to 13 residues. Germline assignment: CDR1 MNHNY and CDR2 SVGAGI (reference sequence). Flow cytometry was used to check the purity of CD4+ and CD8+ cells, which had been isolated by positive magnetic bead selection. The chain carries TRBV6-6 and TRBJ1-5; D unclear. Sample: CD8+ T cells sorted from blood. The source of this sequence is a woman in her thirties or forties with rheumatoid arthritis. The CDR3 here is CASSYNGDQPQHF. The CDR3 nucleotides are TGTGCCAGCAGTTACAACGGGGATCAGCCCCAGCATTTT.